These 30 T cell receptor beta chains were sequenced from one sample in a study of cytomegalovirus exposure and HLA in healthy donors. Vbeta (60) and Jbeta (13) primers were used in the PCR. Data came from immunoSEQ multiplex PCR; TCRdb stores just in-frame clones and leaves some out. The profile shows around 200,000 clones, roughly 80% of them singletons. Source material: PBMCs. Every receptor here comes from a woman under 30 in good health and CMV-seronegative.

This rearrangement joins TRBV18 to TRBJ1-1; D call uncertain. Germline assignment: CDR1 KGHSH and CDR2 LQKENI. The CDR3 is 16 residues long. The V end was cut by 0 bases, the J end by 0 bases, with 11 bases between. The CDR3 is CASSPPPLEMNTEAFF. CDR3 nucleotide sequence: TGTGCCAGCTCACCACCACCCCTAGAGATGAACACTGAAGCTTTCTTT.

DNA for the CDR3: TGTGCCAGCAGCTTAGATTCGGGGGAGGGCCCGTACAATGAGCAGTTCTTC. Its protein is CASSLDSGEGPYNEQFF. The chain employs TRBV11-2 and TRBJ2-1, with TRBD2 identical over 7 bases. Trimming cost V 0 bases and J 4 bases; bases outside gene matches: 9. Looked up from germline, CDR1 is SGHAT and CDR2 is FQNNGV. The CDR3 runs 17 residues.

The chain couples TRBV19 to TRBJ1-6; maybe TRBD1 (5 bases). This CDR3 has 14 amino acids. Looked up from germline, CDR1 is LNHDA and CDR2 is SQIVND (reference sequence). V gave up 3 bases and J gave up 10 bases, with 13 bases separating them. CDR3 nucleotides: TGTGCCAGTAGTATTGATAGGGGCTCCTCACCCCTCCACTTT. This gives the protein CASSIDRGSSPLHF.

The chain combines TRBV7-2 with TRBJ1-5; no reliable D call. This CDR3 comprises 13 residues. Per the germline V gene, CDR1 is SGHTA and CDR2 is FQGNSA. Trimming took 3 bases from V and 2 from J, leaving 5 bases between them. The CDR3 loop reads CASSFFGNQPQHF. In nucleotides, the CDR3 is TGTGCCAGCAGCTTCTTCGGCAATCAGCCCCAGCATTTT.

The rearrangement uses TRBV11-2 and TRBJ2-7, with TRBD1 as a possible D gene (6 bases). The germline CDR1 and CDR2 sequences are SGHAT and FQNNGV. This CDR3 region has 14 residues. Trimming removed 1 base at V and 2 bases at J, with 9 bases between. CDR3 bases: TGTGCCAGCAGCTTAGCGGGACAAGCCTACGAGCAGTACTTC. Protein: CASSLAGQAYEQYF.

The chain employs TRBV30 and TRBJ1-3; no clear D gene. CDR1 GTSNPN and CDR2 SVGIG come from the germline V gene (reference sequence). The CDR3 runs to 13 residues. V lost 4 bases and J lost 0, with 7 bases in between. The DNA of the CDR3 is TGTGCCTGGACAGGAAGCTCTGGAAACACCATATATTTT. Its protein is CAWTGSSGNTIYF.

V usage is TRBV21-1 and J usage is TRBJ1-1; the DNA was not compared with TRBD1, the D call given in the table. TRBV21-1 is a recognized pseudogene. The CDR3 sequence is 17 residues long. The CDR3 is CASSKEDPDRANTEAFF. In DNA form, the CDR3 reads TGTGCCAGCAGCAAAGAAGACCCCGACAGGGCGAACACTGAAGCTTTCTTT.

V and J are TRBV10-1 and TRBJ2-1; 7 bases match TRBD2. Germline values: CDR1 WNHNN, CDR2 SYGVQD (reference sequence). Trimming removed 2 bases from V and 8 bases from J; junction bases left unmatched: 3. This CDR3 contains 13 residues. The CDR3 DNA reads as TGCGCCAGCAGTGAGAGCGGGGACGATGAGCAGTTCTTC. This sequence encodes CASSESGDDEQFF.

The chain is built from TRBV4-3 and TRBJ2-7; possibly TRBD1 for D (6 bases). The V gene lost 1 base and the J gene lost 3 bases, with 13 bases spanning the gap. The germline CDR1 and CDR2 sequences are LGHNA and YSLEER. The CDR3 consists of 15 residues. CDR3 in DNA: TGCGCCAGCAGCCAAGCTCCGGACAGCTTCTACGAGCAGTACTTC. As protein: CASSQAPDSFYEQYF.

V and J are TRBV6-5 and TRBJ2-2, with no clear D. Germline V lookup: CDR1 MNHEY, CDR2 SVGAGI. V was pared by 0 bases and J by 3 bases, with 8 bases between. The CDR3 runs 15 residues. The CDR3 region is CASSYSQDYTGELFF. The CDR3 DNA reads TGTGCCAGCAGTTACTCCCAGGATTACACCGGGGAGCTGTTTTTT.

V is TRBV2 and J is TRBJ1-3; the match to TRBD1 covers 10 bases. The CDR3 has 19 residues. The germline V gene encodes CDR1 SNHLY and CDR2 FYNNEI. With 4 bases clipped from V and 2 bases from J, the junction kept 14 bases outside the gene matches. For the CDR3, the DNA is TGTGCCAGCAGTGTCTTCGGCTGGGGACAGGGGTCCACTGGAAACACCATATATTTT. It translates to CASSVFGWGQGSTGNTIYF. Looking up the rest from reference TRBV2 and TRBJ1-3 gives the full variable domain: EPEVTQTPSHQVTQMGQEVILRCVPISNHLYFYWYRQILGQKVEFLVSFYNNEISEKSEIFDDQFSVERPDGSNFTLKIRSTKLEDSAMYFCASSVFGWGQGSTGNTIYFGEGSWLTVV.

The chain uses TRBV7-2 and TRBJ2-3; D might be TRBD1 (6 bases). The CDR3 consists of 15 residues. Trimming stripped 5 bases from V and 5 bases from J, with 17 bases between. Germline V lookup: CDR1 SGHTA, CDR2 FQGNSA. In DNA, the CDR3 is TGTGCCAGCAGCGGGCAGACAGGAGAGGTAGATACGCAGTATTTT. Protein sequence: CASSGQTGEVDTQYF.

The genes are TRBV19 and TRBJ1-2; D not resolved. The V end lost 0 bases, the J end lost 0 bases, and 5 bases lay between the germline ends. CDR1 and CDR2 from the germline V gene are LNHDA and SQIVND (reference sequence). The CDR3 consists of 14 residues. In DNA, the CDR3 is TGTGCCAGTAGTATAGACAGTTCTAACTATGGCTACACCTTC. It translates to CASSIDSSNYGYTF.

CDR3 in DNA: TGTGCCAGCAGCCTCCGGACAGGGTCTACCTACAATGAGCAGTTCTTC. Translating gives CASSLRTGSTYNEQFF. V usage is TRBV5-6 and J usage is TRBJ2-1, with TRBD1 matching 8 bases. This CDR3 is 16 amino acids long. Trimming removed 4 bases from V and 2 bases from J; junction bases left unmatched: 8. Germline-derived CDR1 and CDR2 are SGHDT and YYEEEE.

The CDR3 spells CASSQKRGENTGELFF. The CDR3 DNA reads TGTGCCAGCAGTCAAAAGCGGGGGGAGAACACCGGGGAGCTGTTTTTT. The gene calls are TRBV7-8 and TRBJ2-2; 9 bases fit TRBD2. Per the germline V gene, CDR1 is SGHVS and CDR2 is FQNEAQ. The CDR3 runs 16 residues. Trimming at V came to 6 bases and at J to 1 base, leaving 6 bases not matched to a gene. Full variable domain (remainder filled in from reference TRBV7-8 and TRBJ2-2): GAGVSQSPRYKVAKRGQDVALRCDPISGHVSLFWYQQALGQGPEFLTYFQNEAQLDKSGLPSDRFFAERPEGSVSTLKIQRTQQEDSAVYLCASSQKRGENTGELFFGEGSRLTVL.

The CDR3 sequence: CASSLTGGRGYTF. For the CDR3, the DNA is TGTGCCAGCAGCTTAACAGGGGGCCGTGGCTACACCTTC. The chain joins TRBV5-4 to TRBJ1-2, with 9 bases fitting TRBD1. Trimming cost V 2 bases and J 7 bases; bases outside gene matches: 3. The CDR3 contains 13 residues. The germline CDR1 and CDR2 sequences are SGHNT and YYREEE (reference sequence).

This clone was counted once. The chain is built from TRBV30 and TRBJ2-2, with D possibly TRBD1 on 5 matching bases. The germline V and J ends were trimmed by 7 bases and 3 bases, with 24 bases remaining between them. Germline CDR1 GTSNPN, CDR2 SVGIG (reference sequence). The CDR3 length is 17 residues. The CDR3 DNA reads as TGTGCCTTTCTTAGGTATCAGGGTCAGTTGGACACCGGGGAGCTGTTTTTT. It is translated as CAFLRYQGQLDTGELFF.

Only a few counts were recorded for this clone. The chain joins TRBV5-8 to TRBJ2-3, with 7 bases lining up with TRBD2. Germline CDR1 and CDR2: SGHTS and YDEGEE. The CDR3 is made up of 16 amino acids. J was trimmed by 0 bases and V by 3 bases; bases with no gene match: 7. CDR3 coding DNA: TGTGCCAGCAGCTCGCACGGGGGGACTAGCACAGATACGCAGTATTTT. Its protein product is CASSSHGGTSTDTQYF.

This chain connects TRBV5-1 to TRBJ2-1; a possible D gene is TRBD2 (5 bases). Trimming cost V 6 bases and J 8 bases, with 15 bases left between them. Germline loops: CDR1 SGHRS, CDR2 YFSETQ. The CDR3 consists of 13 residues. The CDR3 DNA follows: TGCGCCAGCACCACACGGTACGGGGATGAGCAGTTCTTC. It translates to CASTTRYGDEQFF.

The V and J genes are TRBV5-1 and TRBJ2-7, with D possibly being TRBD2 (6 bases). The length of the CDR3 is 15 residues. The V end was cut by 6 bases, the J end by 2 bases, with 18 bases between. Germline V lookup: CDR1 SGHRS, CDR2 YFSETQ. The CDR3: CASNPVLGGTYEQYF. The CDR3 DNA follows: TGCGCCAGCAACCCGGTTCTGGGGGGAACCTACGAGCAGTACTTC.

The chain joins TRBV25-1 to TRBJ1-6; no reliable D call. This CDR3 has 18 amino acids. Trimming removed 4 bases at V and 3 bases at J, with 19 bases between. CDR1 is MGHDK, CDR2 SYGVNS, per germline. Written as DNA, the CDR3 is TGTGCCAGCAGTGCCCTAGAGGGCCCCCAAATCTATAATTCACCCCTCCACTTT. Amino acid sequence: CASSALEGPQIYNSPLHF.

The gene calls are TRBV29-1 and TRBJ1-2; TRBD1 matches 7 bases. CDR3 length equals 13 residues. The J segment lost 3 bases and the V segment lost 3 bases, leaving 4 bases of the junction unmatched. Germline values: CDR1 SQVTM, CDR2 ANQGSEA. The CDR3: CSVDKGAHYGYTF. The CDR3 nucleotides read TGCAGCGTTGATAAGGGGGCACACTATGGCTACACCTTC.

The chain carries TRBV7-3 and TRBJ2-1, with 10 bases lining up with TRBD1. With V trimmed by 2 bases and J by 8 bases, 6 bases remained unmatched. The CDR3 extends over 15 amino acids. Germline V CDR1 and CDR2: SGHTA, FQGTGA. The DNA of the CDR3 is TGTGCCAGCAGCTTACAGGGACAGGGGATCGATGAGCAGTTCTTC. It encodes CASSLQGQGIDEQFF.

The chain is built from TRBV7-9 and TRBJ2-5; 12 bases line up with TRBD1. Trimming cost V 5 bases and J 5 bases; bases outside gene matches: 15. The germline CDR1 and CDR2 sequences are SEHNR and FQNEAQ (reference sequence). The CDR3 extends over 18 amino acids. The CDR3 DNA reads as TGTGCCAGCAGCCCTACGGACCCGGGACAGGGGGCTGCGGAGACCCAGTACTTC. This encodes CASSPTDPGQGAAETQYF.

The chain carries TRBV27 and TRBJ2-2, with TRBD2 as a possible D gene (6 bases). The germline V gene encodes CDR1 MNHEY and CDR2 SMNVEV (reference sequence). V dropped 5 bases and J dropped 6 bases, with 13 bases sitting between them. The CDR3 is 14 residues long. The CDR3 nucleotides read TGTGCCAGCAGTAAACAAGGACTACCCGGGGAGCTGTTTTTT. It is translated as CASSKQGLPGELFF.

The J gene is TRBJ1-4, the V gene TRBV18; D gene unclear. CDR3 length: 15 amino acids. Looked up from germline, CDR1 is KGHSH and CDR2 is LQKENI. V was pared by 3 bases and J by 10 bases, with 18 bases between. The CDR3 spells CASSPISGSERKLFF. The CDR3 nucleotides are TGTGCCAGCTCACCGATTTCGGGGTCCGAAAGAAAACTGTTTTTT. Using reference TRBV18 and TRBJ1-4 for the parts outside the CDR3, the full variable domain is NAGVMQNPRHLVRRRGQEARLRCSPMKGHSHVYWYRQLPEEGLKFMVYLQKENIIDESGMPKERFSAEFPKEGPSILRIQQVVRGDSAAYFCASSPISGSERKLFFGSGTQLSVL.

This clone was detected once. This rearrangement joins TRBV27 to TRBJ1-6, with D unresolved. V shed 2 bases and J shed 7 bases, with 12 bases lying between them. The CDR3 is 15 amino acids. From germline, CDR1 is MNHEY and CDR2 SMNVEV (reference sequence). CDR3 in DNA: TGTGCCAGCAGTTTAGAAGGACTGGACAATTCACCCCTCCACTTT. Protein product: CASSLEGLDNSPLHF.

This clone came up once. The CDR3 here is CASSRLGGQPYNEQFF. In DNA form, the CDR3 reads TGTGCCAGCAGTAGACTTGGCGGGCAGCCCTACAATGAGCAGTTCTTC. The chain carries TRBV28 and TRBJ2-1; D is perhaps TRBD2 (5 bases). CDR1 is MDHEN, CDR2 SYDVKM, per germline. The length of the CDR3 is 16 residues. V gave up 5 bases and J gave up 2 bases, with 16 bases separating them.

The chain recombines TRBV28 with TRBJ1-1; D perhaps matches TRBD1 (5 bases). This CDR3 is 15 amino acids long. V lost 3 bases, J lost 7 bases, and 18 bases lay in between. Germline assignment: CDR1 MDHEN and CDR2 SYDVKM. The CDR3 region has the DNA TGTGCCAGCAGTTTTCGCAGGGTGGGAACGGGTGAAGCTTTCTTT. It specifies CASSFRRVGTGEAFF.

On this clone itself: The junction does not match germline at one end; this may be a read error. V and J are TRBV6-5 and TRBJ1-2; no firm D call. This CDR3 has 13 amino acids. CDR1 is MNHEY, CDR2 SVGAGI, per germline. CDR3 in DNA: TGTGCCAGCAGGCCTATCCCGGGAACCCCAACGGCCTTC. It codes for CASRPIPGTPTAF.